This record covers a single T cell receptor (beta chain). This sample was taken from a study of blood T cell repertoires in COVID-19. Study in general: The analysed material was cDNA or gDNA that came from T cells, B-cell-depleted T cells, or PBMCs.

Original processing notes: How many nucleated cells were present was estimated from reference gene primer amplification. The table came from immunoSEQ multiplex PCR; TCRdb's copy has only in-frame clones and leaves some out. V and J calls and clone size are those listed in that table; D and trimming were worked out from the DNA. Of more than 150,000 clones in the sample, 81% were seen once. One Seattle source followed patients from active infection through their disease course. Trimming left V 2 bases short and J 3 bases short, with 14 bases between. Germline assignment: CDR1 SGDLS and CDR2 YYNGEE. The CDR3 is 15 residues long.

This receptor was obtained from a woman older than 75 with COVID-19, enrolled during active disease. The source material was peripheral blood. This rearrangement joins TRBV9 to TRBJ1-2; a weak D match, TRBD1 (5 bases). The CDR3 region has the DNA TGTGCCAGCAGCGTCGGAGAATACAGGCACTATGGCTACACCTTC. As protein: CASSVGEYRHYGYTF. Full variable domain (remainder filled in from reference TRBV9 and TRBJ1-2): DSGVTQTPKHLITATGQRVTLRCSPRSGDLSVYWYQQSLDQGLQFLIQYYNGEERAKGNILERFSAQQFPDLHSELNLSSLELGDSALYFCASSVGEYRHYGYTFGSGTRLTVV.